The 2 T cell receptor beta chains presented below share a single source sample, sequenced in a study of metastatic and nonmetastatic thyroid tumors (TCRdb year 2020). Before undergoing thyroid surgery, none of the patients had been given any kind of treatment. The library was produced with PCR. The listed sequencing device is Illumina HiSeq 4000. Clones were called with MiXCR by TCRdb after fastp trimmed the public reads at Q25, and only in-frame beta chains were retained. Recorded for this sample are 24,000 or so clones; approximately 20% of them occurred a single time. 6% to 9.5% of the sample lies in the top ten. Sequenced input: blood. The source of these receptors is a female donor with papillary thyroid cancer or a benign thyroid nodule (not recorded which). Some clones in this sample may be carry-over from other donors' samples.

This clone was observed at least ten times. The chain links TRBV7-9 to TRBJ1-2, with 7 nucleotides matching TRBD1. The ends lost 5 bases at V and 8 bases at J; junction bases unmatched: 11. This CDR3 has 14 residues. CDR1 is SEHNR and CDR2 is FQNEAQ in the germline V gene (reference sequence). This CDR3 reads CASSDNTGAVGYTF. The CDR3 nucleotides are TGTGCCAGCAGCGATAATACAGGGGCCGTCGGCTACACCTTC.

This clone has at least ten counts. The chain links TRBV9 to TRBJ2-3, with unresolved D. V was clipped by 4 bases and J by 5 bases, with 14 bases between them. Germline assignment: CDR1 SGDLS and CDR2 YYNGEE. This CDR3 comprises 14 residues. The CDR3 loop is CASSPRSGEDTQYF. The CDR3 DNA reads as TGTGCCAGCAGCCCTCGATCTGGGGAAGATACGCAGTATTTT. Complete variable domain (other parts from reference TRBV9 and TRBJ2-3): DSGVTQTPKHLITATGQRVTLRCSPRSGDLSVYWYQQSLDQGLQFLIQYYNGEERAKGNILERFSAQQFPDLHSELNLSSLELGDSALYFCASSPRSGEDTQYFGPGTRLTVL.